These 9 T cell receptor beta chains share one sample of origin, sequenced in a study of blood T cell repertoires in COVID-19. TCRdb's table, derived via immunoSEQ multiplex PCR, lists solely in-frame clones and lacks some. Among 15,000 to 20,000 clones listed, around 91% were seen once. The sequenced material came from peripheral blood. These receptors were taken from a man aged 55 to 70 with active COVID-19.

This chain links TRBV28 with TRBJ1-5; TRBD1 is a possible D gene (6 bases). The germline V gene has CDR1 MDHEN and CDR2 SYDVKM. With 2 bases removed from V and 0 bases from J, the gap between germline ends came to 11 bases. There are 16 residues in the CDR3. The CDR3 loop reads CASSLQGHYSNQPQHF. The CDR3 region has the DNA TGTGCCAGCAGTTTACAGGGGCATTATAGCAATCAGCCCCAGCATTTT.

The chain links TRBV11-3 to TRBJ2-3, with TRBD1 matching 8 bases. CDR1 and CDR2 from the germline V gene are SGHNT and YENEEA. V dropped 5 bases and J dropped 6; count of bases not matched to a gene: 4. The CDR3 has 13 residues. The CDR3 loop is CASSPGGGDTQYF. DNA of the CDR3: TGTGCCAGCAGCCCAGGGGGCGGCGATACGCAGTATTTT. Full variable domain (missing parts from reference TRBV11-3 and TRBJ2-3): EAGVVQSPRYKIIEKKQPVAFWCNPISGHNTLYWYLQNLGQGPELLIRYENEEAVDDSQLPKDRFSAERLKGVDSTLKIQPAELGDSAVYLCASSPGGGDTQYFGPGTRLTVL.

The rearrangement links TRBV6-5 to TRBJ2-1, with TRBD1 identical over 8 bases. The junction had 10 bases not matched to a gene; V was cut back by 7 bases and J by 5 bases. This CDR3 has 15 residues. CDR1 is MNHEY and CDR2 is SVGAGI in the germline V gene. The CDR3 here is CASTPGGTGNNEQFF. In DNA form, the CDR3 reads TGTGCCAGCACCCCAGGTGGGACAGGCAACAATGAGCAGTTCTTC.

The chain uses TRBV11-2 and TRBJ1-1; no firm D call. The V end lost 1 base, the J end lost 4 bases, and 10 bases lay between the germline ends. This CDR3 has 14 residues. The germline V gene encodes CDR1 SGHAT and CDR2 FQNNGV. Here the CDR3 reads CASSLGGQVTEAFF. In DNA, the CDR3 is TGTGCCAGCAGCTTAGGAGGGCAGGTCACTGAAGCTTTCTTT.

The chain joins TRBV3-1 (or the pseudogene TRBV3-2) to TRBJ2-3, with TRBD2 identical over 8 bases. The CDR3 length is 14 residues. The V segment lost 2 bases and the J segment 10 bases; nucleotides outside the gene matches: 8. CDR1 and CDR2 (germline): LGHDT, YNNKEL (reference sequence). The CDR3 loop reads CASSQNPIGGAQYF. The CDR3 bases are TGTGCCAGCAGCCAAAACCCGATCGGGGGGGCGCAGTATTTT.

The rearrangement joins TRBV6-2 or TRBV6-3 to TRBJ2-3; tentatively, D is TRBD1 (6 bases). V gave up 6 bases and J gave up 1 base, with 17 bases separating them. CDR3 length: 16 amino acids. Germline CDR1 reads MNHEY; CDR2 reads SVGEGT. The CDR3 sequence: CASSPTGLSGTDTQYF. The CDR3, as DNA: TGTGCCAGCAGCCCTACAGGGTTGTCTGGCACAGATACGCAGTATTTT.

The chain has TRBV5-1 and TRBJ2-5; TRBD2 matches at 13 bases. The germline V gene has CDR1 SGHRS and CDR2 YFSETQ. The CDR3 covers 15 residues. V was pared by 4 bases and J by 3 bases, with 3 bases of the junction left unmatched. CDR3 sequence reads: CASSGLAGAEETQYF. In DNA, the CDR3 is TGCGCCAGCAGCGGACTAGCGGGGGCGGAAGAGACCCAGTACTTC.

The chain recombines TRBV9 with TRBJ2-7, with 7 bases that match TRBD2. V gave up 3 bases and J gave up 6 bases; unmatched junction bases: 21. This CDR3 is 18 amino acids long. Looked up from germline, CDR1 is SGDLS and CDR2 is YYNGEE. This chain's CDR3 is CASSAGALAATGIAEQYF. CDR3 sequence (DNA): TGTGCCAGCAGCGCCGGGGCCCTAGCGGCCACCGGAATCGCCGAGCAGTACTTC. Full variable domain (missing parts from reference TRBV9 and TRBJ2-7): DSGVTQTPKHLITATGQRVTLRCSPRSGDLSVYWYQQSLDQGLQFLIQYYNGEERAKGNILERFSAQQFPDLHSELNLSSLELGDSALYFCASSAGALAATGIAEQYFGPGTRLTVT.

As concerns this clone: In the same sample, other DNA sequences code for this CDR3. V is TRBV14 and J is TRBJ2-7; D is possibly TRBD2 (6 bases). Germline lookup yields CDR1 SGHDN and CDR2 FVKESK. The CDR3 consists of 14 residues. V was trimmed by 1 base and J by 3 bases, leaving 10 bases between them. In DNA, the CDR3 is TGTGCCAGCAGCCAAGGGGACTGGAACTACGAGCAGTACTTC. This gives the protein CASSQGDWNYEQYF.